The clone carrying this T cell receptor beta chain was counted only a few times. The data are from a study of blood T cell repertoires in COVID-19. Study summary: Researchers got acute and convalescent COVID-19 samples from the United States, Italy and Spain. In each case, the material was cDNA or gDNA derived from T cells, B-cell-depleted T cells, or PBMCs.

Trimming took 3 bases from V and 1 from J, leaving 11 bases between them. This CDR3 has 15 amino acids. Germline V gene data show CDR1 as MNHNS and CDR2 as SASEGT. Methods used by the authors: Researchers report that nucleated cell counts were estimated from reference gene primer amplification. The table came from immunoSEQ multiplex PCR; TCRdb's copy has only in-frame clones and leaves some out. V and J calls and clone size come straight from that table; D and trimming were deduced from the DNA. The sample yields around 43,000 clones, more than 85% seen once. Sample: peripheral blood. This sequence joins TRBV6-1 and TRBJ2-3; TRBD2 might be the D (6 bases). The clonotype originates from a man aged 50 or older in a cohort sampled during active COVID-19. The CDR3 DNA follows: TGTGCCAGCAGTGAGAGGCGGGACGGCACAGATACGCAGTATTTT. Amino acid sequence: CASSERRDGTDTQYF.